This T cell receptor beta chain was recorded in a study of CD4 T cells in relation to SARS-CoV-2 and coronaviruses. Comments on this clone: What it binds is not known.

Study-wide points: In approximately 71% of donors, memory CD4+ clonotypes crossrecognized SARS-CoV-2 and at least one common cold coronavirus spike.

The method was immunoSEQ multiplex PCR; TCRdb's version includes in-frame clones alone and lacks a portion of them. The repertoire holds some 65,000 clones, with 75% to 90% as singletons. CD4+ T cells from unexposed donors were obtained before the COVID-19 pandemic (2011-2018). CDR3 size: 15 residues. The germline V gene encodes CDR1 SGHNT and CDR2 YENEEA. V shed 4 bases and J 5 bases; nucleotides not matched to a gene: 8. V is TRBV11-3 and J is TRBJ2-5; 9 bases fit TRBD1. The sample comprised memory CD4+ T cells from PBMCs. This TCR came from a human donor in good health. The CDR3 nucleotides read TGTGCCAGCAGCTCACGACAGACAGGGGGGGAGACCCAGTACTTC. Protein: CASSSRQTGGETQYF.